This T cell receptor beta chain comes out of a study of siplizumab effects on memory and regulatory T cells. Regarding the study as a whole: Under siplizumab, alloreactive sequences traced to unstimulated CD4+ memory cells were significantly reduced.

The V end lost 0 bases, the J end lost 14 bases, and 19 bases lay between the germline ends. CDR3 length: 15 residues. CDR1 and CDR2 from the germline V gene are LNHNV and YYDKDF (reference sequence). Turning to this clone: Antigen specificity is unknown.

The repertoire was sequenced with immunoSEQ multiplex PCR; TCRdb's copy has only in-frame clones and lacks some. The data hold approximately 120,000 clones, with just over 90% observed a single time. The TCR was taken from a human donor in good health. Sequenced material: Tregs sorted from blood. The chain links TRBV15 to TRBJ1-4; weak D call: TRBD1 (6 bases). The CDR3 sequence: CATSRDQGMGAGLFF. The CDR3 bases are TGTGCCACCAGCAGAGATCAAGGAATGGGGGCCGGGCTGTTTTTT. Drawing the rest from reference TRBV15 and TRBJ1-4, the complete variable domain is DAMVIQNPRYQVTQFGKPVTLSCSQTLNHNVMYWYQQKSSQAPKLLFHYYDKDFNNEADTPDNFQSRRPNTSFCFLDIRSPGLGDTAMYLCATSRDQGMGAGLFFGSGTQLSVL.